There are a few counts of the clone carrying this T cell receptor beta chain. Its antigen is still unknown. The CDR3 consists of 15 residues. In germline, CDR1 is MNHEY, CDR2 SVGEGT. Trimming stripped 8 bases from V and 5 bases from J, with 21 bases between. The entry originates in a study of T cells after yellow fever vaccination. MiXCR was run by TCRdb on the 5' RACE reads, yielding one entry per CDR3 protein. The data hold a few hundred thousand distinct CDR3 sequences, with about 5.2% observed a single time. General study findings and limits: The study found a weaker secondary response that peaked faster, day 5 versus 15. Most clones from primary vaccination resurfaced after the booster (approximately 95% CD4, 88% CD8).

This clonotype was sampled from a man aged 18 to 30 who received the YFV17D yellow fever vaccine. The starting material was CD4+ T cells sorted from PBMCs, obtained on the day of the yellow fever booster vaccination. This sequence joins TRBV6-2 or TRBV6-3 and TRBJ1-1, with a tentative D call TRBD1 (5 bases). The CDR3 DNA is TGTGCCAGCCTATTCGGATGGGGACGTACGACTGAAGCTTTCTTT. Its protein product is CASLFGWGRTTEAFF.